This T cell receptor (beta chain) was identified in a study of T-cell reconstitution after alpha-beta-depleted transplantation in children. The library targeted TCRbeta and was prepared with unique molecular identifiers. One entry per CDR3 protein results from TCRdb running MiXCR on the PCR reads. The sample contains 500,000 to 750,000 distinct CDR3 sequences, over 10% of which appear only once. As for this clonotype: The antigen is not known.

The CDR3 spans 19 residues. Germline-derived CDR1 and CDR2 are DFQATT and SNEGSKA (reference sequence). Deletions cut 0 bases from V and 4 bases from J, with 25 bases between. Study-wide findings and caveats: Reportedly, only several hundred clones from non-depleted graft cells drove alpha-beta T-cell counts at about two months. Surviving recipient T cells and intrathymic progenitors accounted for some patients' high TCRbeta diversity at day 60. T cells produced anew were the main source of T-cell counts and diversity one year after transplant.

The sequence was collected from a male patient younger than 18 who had a stem cell transplant for acute myeloid leukemia, so the T cells may come from the graft donor. The chain joins TRBV20-1 to TRBJ2-1; perhaps TRBD2 as D (5 bases). The specimen comprised PBMCs, mostly from graft donor cells, sampled 360 days after TCRalphabeta/CD19-depleted stem cell transplant. CDR3 bases: TGCAGTGCTAGAGACGGCGGTGGGCGGGCGGGCCCCTCATACAATGAGCAGTTCTTC. Its protein product is CSARDGGGRAGPSYNEQFF.